The clone carrying this TCR beta chain came up many times. Its specificity is not known. Trimming left V 1 base short and J 7 bases short, with 16 bases between. CDR3 length: 15 residues. RNA transcripts served as template for amplifying TCR beta CDR3 sequences. First-round RT-PCR with HTBI primers preceded a second-round multiplex PCR. TCRdb reanalysed the multiplex PCR reads using MiXCR and keeps one entry per CDR3 protein. The sample lists hundreds of thousands of distinct CDR3 sequences; around a fifth were seen once. The sample comes from a study of Graves' ophthalmopathy and Graves' hyperthyroidism. Study-level results: A model built from 13 signatures distinguished ophthalmopathy from stable hyperthyroidism with roughly 90% sensitivity and about 81% specificity.

Sequenced: peripheral blood. This chain joins TRBV12-3 or TRBV12-4 and TRBJ1-2; D possibly corresponds to TRBD1 (6 bases). This TCR came from a woman aged 18-29 years with stable Graves' hyperthyroidism. Some clones in this sample may be carry-over from other donors' samples. For the CDR3, the DNA is TGTGCCAGCAGTTTAGGTGGGGGCTCTCTCTTTGGCTACACCTTC. This translates into CASSLGGGSLFGYTF.